This T cell receptor beta chain was recovered during a study of blood T cell repertoires in COVID-19. Study-level background: Acute and convalescent COVID-19 specimens originated in the United States, Italy and Spain. In each case, the material was cDNA or gDNA derived from T cells, B-cell-depleted T cells, or PBMCs.

Study processing details: Nucleated cell counts were estimated from reference gene primer amplification. Using immunoSEQ multiplex PCR, the repertoire was profiled, and TCRdb retains in-frame clones only, with some absent. The V and J calls and clone size are taken from that table; D and trimming were inferred from the DNA. The sample has around 68,000 clones, about 81% seen once; the top ten hold 9% to 9.5%. The CDR3 loop spans 17 amino acids. After removal of 5 bases from V and 0 bases from J, the junction contained 5 bases not matched to a gene. The germline V gene has CDR1 LNHDA and CDR2 SQIVND (reference sequence).

The V and J genes are TRBV19 and TRBJ2-1, with 12 bases aligning to TRBD2. The source of this sequence is a human donor in a cohort sampled during active COVID-19. The source material was peripheral blood. The CDR3 loop reads CASSPRTSGTSYNEQFF. The CDR3 DNA follows: TGTGCCAGTAGTCCCCGGACTAGCGGGACCTCCTACAATGAGCAGTTCTTC.